This T cell receptor beta chain appears in the sequencing data of a study of blood T cell repertoires in COVID-19. Looking at the study overall: T cells, B-cell-depleted T cells, or PBMCs supplied cDNA or gDNA.

The repertoire was sequenced with immunoSEQ multiplex PCR; TCRdb's copy has only in-frame clones and lacks some. The sample records 110,000 to 150,000 clones, 75% to 90% being singletons. The CDR3 sequence is 13 residues long. Germline V gene data show CDR1 as MNHNY and CDR2 as SVGAGI (reference sequence). Notes on this clone: A junction boundary mismatches the germline segment, possibly from a read error.

The material sequenced was PBMCs or T cells enriched from blood (not recorded which). The chain employs TRBV6-6 and TRBJ1-6; D might be TRBD1 (6 bases). The receptor's source is a man aged 45 to 65 who had recovered from COVID-19. The CDR3 loop is CASSADSLPDIFF. The CDR3 DNA is TGTGCCAGCAGCGCGGACAGCCTCCCAGATATTTTTTTT.